This is a list of T cell receptor beta chains from one sample in a study of neurological immune-mediated disorders. Each CDR3 protein gets one entry after TCRdb re-called the 5' RACE reads with MiXCR. The sample includes 77,000 or so distinct CDR3 sequences, around 9.9% of them seen just once. Input material: PBMCs. The receptors derive from a man between 50 and 59 years old in good health. Each CDR3 is given with its conserved first and last residue. Each record gives: V gene, D gene, clone size, J gene, CDR3 length, CDR3 protein, CDR3 DNA. D genes are given only for firm matches. Clone size appears in some rows only: once, few, many, or a class for an expanded clone.

V gene: TRBV6-5
D gene: NA
clone size: NA
J gene: TRBJ1-1
CDR3 length: 13
CDR3 protein: CASSPMRWGEAFF
CDR3 DNA: TGTGCCAGCAGTCCAATGCGGTGGGGTGAAGCTTTCTTT

V gene: TRBV3-1
D gene: NA
clone size: many
J gene: TRBJ1-2
CDR3 length: 15
CDR3 protein: CASSQDSEANYGYTF
CDR3 DNA: TGTGCCAGCAGCCAGGACTCCGAGGCTAACTATGGCTACACCTTC

V gene: TRBV19
D gene: NA
clone size: NA
J gene: TRBJ1-5
CDR3 length: 14
CDR3 protein: CASSLLSKNQPQHF
CDR3 DNA: TGTGCCAGTAGCTTACTTTCAAAAAATCAGCCCCAGCATTTT

V gene: TRBV11-2
D gene: NA
clone size: many
J gene: TRBJ2-3
CDR3 length: 16
CDR3 protein: CASSLDPAGSTDTQYF
CDR3 DNA: TGTGCCAGCAGCTTAGATCCTGCAGGGAGCACAGATACGCAGTATTTT

V gene: TRBV3-1
D gene: TRBD1
clone size: few
J gene: TRBJ2-5
CDR3 length: 13
CDR3 protein: CASSRQGEETQYF
CDR3 DNA: TGTGCCAGCAGCCGACAGGGAGAAGAGACCCAGTACTTC

V gene: TRBV6-1
D gene: NA
clone size: many
J gene: TRBJ1-4
CDR3 length: 14
CDR3 protein: CASSDGSRLEKLFF
CDR3 DNA: TGTGCCAGCAGTGATGGTAGCAGGCTGGAAAAACTGTTTTTT

V gene: TRBV5-6
D gene: NA
clone size: many
J gene: TRBJ2-2
CDR3 length: 15
CDR3 protein: CASSFEDYPTGELFF
CDR3 DNA: TGTGCCAGCAGCTTTGAGGACTATCCCACCGGGGAGCTGTTTTTT

V gene: TRBV27
D gene: TRBD1
clone size: many
J gene: TRBJ2-3
CDR3 length: 16
CDR3 protein: CASSRNRGRNTDTQYF
CDR3 DNA: TGTGCCAGCAGCCGCAACAGGGGGCGAAACACAGATACGCAGTATTTT

V gene: TRBV7-2
D gene: TRBD2
clone size: many
J gene: TRBJ2-2
CDR3 length: 15
CDR3 protein: CASSSLAWGTGELFF
CDR3 DNA: TGTGCCAGCAGCTCACTAGCGTGGGGAACCGGGGAGCTGTTTTTT

V gene: TRBV9
D gene: NA
clone size: many
J gene: TRBJ1-2
CDR3 length: 18
CDR3 protein: CASSASFAGGAMDYGYTF
CDR3 DNA: TGTGCCAGCAGCGCCTCTTTCGCGGGCGGGGCTATGGACTATGGCTACACCTTC